This T cell receptor beta chain is drawn from a study of cytomegalovirus exposure and HLA in healthy donors. Study information: Out of roughly 170 million T cells, an earlier analysis found about 100 million unique TCR beta sequences in total.

Regarding the study as a whole: TCR beta chain V- and J-gene trimming was linked, in a later analysis, to a missense variant in DCLRE1C. In a later analysis, an Asian-associated ancestry cluster reportedly showed fewer N-insertions than the roughly 690-donor mean.

Researchers ran the PCR with 60 Vbeta and 13 Jbeta primers. Clones were read by immunoSEQ multiplex PCR, and TCRdb kept only the in-frame ones, dropping some. This sample has about 280,000 clones; roughly 90% occur once, and the top ten carry 2% to 3%. Remarks on this clone: What it recognizes is unknown.

The sample consisted of PBMCs. This clonotype was obtained from a young woman in good health and CMV-seronegative.

CDR3 in amino acids: CASRWGQGEKLFF. The CDR3 DNA reads as TGTGCCAGCCGGTGGGGGCAGGGTGAAAAACTGTTTTTT. The chain combines TRBV6-1 with TRBJ1-4; a weak D match, TRBD1 (6 bases). Germline assignment: CDR1 MNHNS and CDR2 SASEGT. V lost 8 bases, J lost 7 bases, and 14 bases lay in between. The CDR3 contains 13 residues.